This T cell receptor (beta chain) was sequenced for a study of blood T cell repertoires in COVID-19. About the study: COVID-19 samples from acute and convalescent phases originated in the United States, Italy and Spain.

The CDR3 has 14 residues. Per germline, CDR1 SNHLY and CDR2 FYNNEI. V dropped 2 bases and J dropped 2 bases, with 9 bases sitting between them. Measured with immunoSEQ multiplex PCR; TCRdb has only the in-frame clones, and not every one. The sample has fewer than 200,000 clones, roughly 79% seen once. The chain couples TRBV2 to TRBJ1-2, with D unresolved. The sample consisted of peripheral blood. The sequence derives from a woman older than 75 with COVID-19, enrolled during active disease. The CDR3 spells CASSEMSLNYGYTF. The CDR3 coding sequence is TGTGCCAGCAGTGAAATGTCACTCAACTATGGCTACACCTTC.